The 28 T cell receptor beta chains reported below all come from one sample, sequenced in a study of blood T cell repertoires in COVID-19. Profiled with immunoSEQ multiplex PCR; TCRdb holds only in-frame clones, not every one. The sample has roughly 250,000 clones, approximately 85% seen once. The sample consisted of PBMCs or T cells enriched from blood (not recorded which). These receptors were collected from a woman in her twenties or thirties who had recovered from COVID-19.

V and J are TRBV19 and TRBJ2-2; D may be TRBD2 (5 bases). The V gene's germline CDR1 is LNHDA and CDR2 SQIVND (reference sequence). V was clipped by 0 bases and J by 7 bases, with 12 bases between them. The CDR3 has 15 amino acids. Here the CDR3 reads CASSIEYGVVGELFF. In nucleotides, the CDR3 is TGTGCCAGTAGTATAGAGTACGGGGTGGTCGGGGAGCTGTTTTTT.

The gene calls are TRBV9 and TRBJ1-2, with 8 positions matching TRBD1. The CDR3 consists of 16 residues. The V segment lost 4 bases and the J segment 5 bases; nucleotides outside the gene matches: 13. CDR1 is SGDLS, CDR2 YYNGEE, per germline. The CDR3 DNA follows: TGTGCCAGCAGCCTAAATCAAGGACAGGGTTTTTATGGCTACACCTTC. It encodes CASSLNQGQGFYGYTF.

The rearrangement links TRBV7-2 to TRBJ1-2; D unresolved. Germline CDR1 SGHTA, CDR2 FQGNSA. V was clipped by 1 base and J by 4 bases, with 7 bases between them. The CDR3 is 13 residues long. The CDR3 nucleotides read TGTGCCAGCAGCTTAGGGCGGGGCTATGGCTACACCTTC. Amino acid sequence: CASSLGRGYGYTF.

The chain couples TRBV5-5 to TRBJ2-3; no firm D call. Germline CDR1 SGHKS, CDR2 YYEKEE (reference sequence). The CDR3 spans 11 residues. V lost 3 bases to trimming and J lost 8 bases, with 7 bases between them. CDR3 residues: CASSSRFTQYF. DNA of the CDR3: TGTGCCAGCAGCTCACGGTTTACGCAGTATTTT.

This chain links TRBV28 with TRBJ1-1, with D unresolved. Trimming cost V 4 bases and J 5 bases, with 11 bases left between them. The CDR3 spans 13 residues. The germline CDR1 and CDR2 sequences are MDHEN and SYDVKM. The CDR3 is CASSSLGETEAFF. The CDR3 region has the DNA TGTGCCAGCAGTTCGCTCGGGGAAACTGAAGCTTTCTTT.

The chain couples TRBV6-5 to TRBJ2-7; D gene ambiguous. V lost 0 bases, J lost 6 bases, and 6 bases lay in between. Germline CDR1 reads MNHEY; CDR2 reads SVGAGI. The CDR3 is 12 amino acids. In DNA, the CDR3 is TGTGCCAGCAGTTACTCCGGTATCGAGCAGTACTTC. Translated, it gives CASSYSGIEQYF.

V and J are TRBV10-1 and TRBJ2-3; 9 bases are shared with TRBD2. CDR1 WNHNN and CDR2 SYGVQD come from the germline V gene (reference sequence). V dropped 4 bases and J dropped 2; count of bases not matched to a gene: 7. The CDR3 contains 16 residues. The CDR3 nucleotides read TGCGCCAGCAGTGCAGGTGGGACTAGCTACACAGATACGCAGTATTTT. It is translated as CASSAGGTSYTDTQYF.

The gene calls are TRBV7-7 and TRBJ2-3, with 8 bases aligning to TRBD1. The CDR3 loop spans 15 amino acids. Germline trimming cut 6 bases from V and 2 bases from J; bases unmatched to any gene: 7. The V gene's germline CDR1 is SSHAT and CDR2 FNYEAQ (reference sequence). The CDR3: CASSNGQGSTDTQYF. The CDR3, as DNA: TGTGCCAGCAGTAACGGACAGGGTTCCACAGATACGCAGTATTTT.

The CDR3: CASSLGLAGVPLDSYNEQFF. The CDR3, as DNA: TGCGCCAGCAGCTTGGGTCTAGCGGGAGTCCCCTTGGACTCCTACAATGAGCAGTTCTTC. The chain employs TRBV5-1 and TRBJ2-1, with 10 bases lining up with TRBD2. Unmatched junction bases numbered 12, after V lost 0 bases and J lost 0 bases. This CDR3 has 20 amino acids. Germline V gene data show CDR1 as SGHRS and CDR2 as YFSETQ. Supplemented by reference TRBV5-1 and TRBJ2-1, the full variable domain reads KAGVTQTPRYLIKTRGQQVTLSCSPISGHRSVSWYQQTPGQGLQFLFEYFSETQRNKGNFPGRFSGRQFSNSRSEMNVSTLELGDSALYLCASSLGLAGVPLDSYNEQFFGPGTRLTVL.

This chain's CDR3 is CASSVSEGSNQPQHF. The CDR3 bases are TGTGCCAGCAGCGTCTCGGAGGGGAGCAATCAGCCCCAGCATTTT. The chain has TRBV7-6 and TRBJ1-5; D is perhaps TRBD1 (5 bases). V lost 5 bases and J 1 base, leaving 12 bases between the germline ends. This CDR3 is built from 15 residues. Germline CDR1 and CDR2: SGHVS and FNYEAQ. Full variable domain (outside the CDR3, taken from reference TRBV7-6 and TRBJ1-5): GAGVSQSPRYKVTKRGQDVALRCDPISGHVSLYWYRQALGQGPEFLTYFNYEAQQDKSGLPNDRFSAERPEGSISTLTIQRTEQRDSAMYRCASSVSEGSNQPQHFGDGTRLSIL.

The rearrangement uses TRBV7-8 and TRBJ1-5; D might be TRBD1 (5 bases). V shed 1 base and J shed 0 bases, with 16 bases lying between them. Germline assignment: CDR1 SGHVS and CDR2 FQNEAQ. The CDR3 has 18 residues. As DNA, the CDR3 is TGTGCCAGCAGCTTAGGTAGGCCAGGGACTCATAGCAATCAGCCCCAGCATTTT. Residues: CASSLGRPGTHSNQPQHF.

This chain joins TRBV5-5 and TRBJ1-2, with 10 bases that match TRBD1. From germline, CDR1 is SGHKS and CDR2 YYEKEE (reference sequence). The length of the CDR3 is 17 residues. Trimming removed 5 bases from V and 5 bases from J; junction bases left unmatched: 15. The CDR3 DNA follows: TGTGCCAGCAGTTATTCAGCCGGGACAGGGGATCTTTATGGCTACACCTTC. Its translation is CASSYSAGTGDLYGYTF.

J is TRBJ2-1 and V is TRBV14; 10 bases line up with TRBD2. The trim removed 5 bases at V and 8 bases at J, leaving 9 bases unmatched. The germline CDR1 and CDR2 sequences are SGHDN and FVKESK. This CDR3 has 15 residues. CDR3 in DNA: TGTGCCAGCAGCGGGCTAGCGGGAGTTAGCGATGAGCAGTTCTTC. It is translated as CASSGLAGVSDEQFF.

The rearrangement joins TRBV28 to TRBJ2-7, with 8 bases that match TRBD1. V lost 5 bases, J lost 3 bases, and 3 bases stayed unmatched. CDR3 size: 13 residues. Germline assignment: CDR1 MDHEN and CDR2 SYDVKM. The CDR3 DNA is TGTGCCAGCAGTCAACAGGGGGTCTACGAGCAGTACTTC. Encoded protein: CASSQQGVYEQYF.

The chain carries TRBV4-2 and TRBJ2-3, with TRBD2 identical over 7 bases. The V segment lost 1 base and the J segment 0 bases; nucleotides outside the gene matches: 4. CDR1 is LGHNA and CDR2 is YNFKEQ in the germline V gene. The CDR3 sequence is 16 residues long. This CDR3 reads CASSQGGGTSTDTQYF. In nucleotides, the CDR3 is TGTGCCAGCAGCCAAGGGGGAGGGACTAGCACAGATACGCAGTATTTT.

The rearrangement links TRBV29-1 to TRBJ2-3, with D possibly being TRBD1 (5 bases). Trimming cost V 5 bases and J 5 bases, with 20 bases left between them. Germline loops: CDR1 SQVTM, CDR2 ANQGSEA. The CDR3 contains 15 residues. The CDR3: CSVRKRGFRGDTQYF. The CDR3 DNA follows: TGCAGCGTTCGGAAAAGGGGATTTCGAGGAGATACGCAGTATTTT.

The rearrangement links TRBV9 to TRBJ1-6; 8 positions match TRBD1. The CDR3 loop spans 16 amino acids. The V gene's germline CDR1 is SGDLS and CDR2 YYNGEE. V dropped 3 bases and J dropped 7; count of bases not matched to a gene: 9. The CDR3 DNA is TGTGCCAGCAGCGGCCGTGGACAGGGAGTGAATTCACCCCTCCACTTT. Amino acids: CASSGRGQGVNSPLHF. The variable domain in full, completed from reference TRBV9 and TRBJ1-6, reads DSGVTQTPKHLITATGQRVTLRCSPRSGDLSVYWYQQSLDQGLQFLIQYYNGEERAKGNILERFSAQQFPDLHSELNLSSLELGDSALYFCASSGRGQGVNSPLHFGNGTRLTVT.

The V and J genes are TRBV9 and TRBJ1-1; D might be TRBD1 (5 bases). The CDR3 runs to 14 residues. Germline V gene lookup returns CDR1 SGDLS and CDR2 YYNGEE. Trimming removed 3 bases from V and 1 base from J, with 10 bases in between. Written as DNA, the CDR3 is TGTGCCAGCAGCGAGGGGATGACGAACACTGAAGCTTTCTTT. Encoded protein: CASSEGMTNTEAFF.

V and J are TRBV11-2 and TRBJ1-2, with D tentatively TRBD1 (6 bases). The germline CDR1 and CDR2 sequences are SGHAT and FQNNGV. Trimming took 1 base from V and 4 from J, leaving 10 bases between them. The CDR3 covers 14 residues. The CDR3 nucleotides read TGTGCCAGCAGCTTAGGGACAGAGACCTATGGCTACACCTTC. As protein: CASSLGTETYGYTF.

The chain joins TRBV28 to TRBJ1-5, with a possible D match to TRBD1 (5 bases). The CDR3 has 17 amino acids. Trimming took 4 bases from V and 0 from J, leaving 16 bases between them. The germline V gene encodes CDR1 MDHEN and CDR2 SYDVKM. Here the CDR3 DNA reads TGTGCCAGCAGTTCTAGGAGGGGACCCTATAGCAATCAGCCCCAGCATTTT. Translated, it gives CASSSRRGPYSNQPQHF.

The chain recombines TRBV3-1 (or the pseudogene TRBV3-2) with TRBJ2-2; 7 bases are a match to TRBD2. J lost 5 bases, V lost 4 bases, and 19 bases had no gene match. Per germline, CDR1 LGHDT and CDR2 YNNKEL (reference sequence). CDR3 length: 19 amino acids. The CDR3 loop reads CASSPHQGGKGQKTGELFF. CDR3 sequence (DNA): TGTGCCAGCAGCCCTCATCAGGGAGGGAAGGGCCAGAAGACCGGGGAGCTGTTTTTT.

The chain carries TRBV6-5 and TRBJ1-4, with 9 nucleotides matching TRBD1. There are 15 residues in the CDR3. Germline V gene data show CDR1 as MNHEY and CDR2 as SVGAGI. V lost 5 bases to trimming and J lost 10 bases; unmatched junction nucleotides: 11. This chain's CDR3 is CASSTGTGRIVKLFF. The CDR3 nucleotides read TGTGCCAGCAGTACAGGGACAGGGCGCATAGTAAAACTGTTTTTT.

There are a few counts of this clone. Other DNA sequences in the sample encode the same CDR3. V is TRBV18 and J is TRBJ1-2; 7 positions agree with TRBD1. This CDR3 contains 13 residues. V gave up 3 bases and J gave up 5 bases; unmatched junction bases: 3. CDR1 is KGHSH, CDR2 LQKENI, per germline. CDR3 region: CASSPGTVYGYTF. CDR3 coding DNA: TGTGCCAGCTCACCTGGGACAGTTTATGGCTACACCTTC.

CDR3 DNA: TGTGCCAGTTCAGCGAACACCGGGGAGCTGTTTTTT. This codes for CASSANTGELFF. The J gene is TRBJ2-2, the V gene TRBV7-3; D uncertain. The V and J ends lost 9 bases and 0 bases respectively, with 5 bases between them. This CDR3 region has 12 residues. Germline assignment: CDR1 SGHTA and CDR2 FQGTGA.

The chain couples TRBV5-6 to TRBJ2-5; D is perhaps TRBD2 (6 bases). Trimming cost V 0 bases and J 2 bases, with 14 bases left between them. The CDR3 runs to 16 residues. The germline V gene encodes CDR1 SGHDT and CDR2 YYEEEE. The CDR3 is CASSLVGDLTQETQYF. The CDR3, as DNA: TGTGCCAGCAGCTTGGTGGGGGACTTAACTCAAGAGACCCAGTACTTC.

J is TRBJ1-6 and V is TRBV19; TRBD1 aligns across 8 bases. This CDR3 contains 15 residues. Trimming took 7 bases from V and 7 from J; bases not matched to a gene: 9. CDR1 LNHDA and CDR2 SQIVND come from the germline V gene (reference sequence). This CDR3 is CASTILQGGNSPLHF. The DNA of the CDR3 is TGTGCCAGTACGATCCTACAGGGGGGAAATTCACCCCTCCACTTT.

The gene calls are TRBV5-1 and TRBJ2-1, with D tentatively TRBD1 (5 bases). This CDR3 contains 15 residues. The germline V gene has CDR1 SGHRS and CDR2 YFSETQ. V gave up 0 bases and J gave up 1 base, with 8 bases separating them. DNA for the CDR3: TGCGCCAGCAGCTTGGCCAGGACATCCTACAATGAGCAGTTCTTC. Amino acids: CASSLARTSYNEQFF.

CDR3 DNA: TGTGCCAGCAGTTACGCCTCCGTTAGGAACACTGAAGCTTTCTTT. Amino acids: CASSYASVRNTEAFF. V is TRBV6-6 and J is TRBJ1-1; D not resolved. The CDR3 has 15 amino acids. V shed 2 bases and J shed 1 base, with 11 bases lying between them. Germline V gives CDR1 MNHNY, CDR2 SVGAGI (reference sequence).